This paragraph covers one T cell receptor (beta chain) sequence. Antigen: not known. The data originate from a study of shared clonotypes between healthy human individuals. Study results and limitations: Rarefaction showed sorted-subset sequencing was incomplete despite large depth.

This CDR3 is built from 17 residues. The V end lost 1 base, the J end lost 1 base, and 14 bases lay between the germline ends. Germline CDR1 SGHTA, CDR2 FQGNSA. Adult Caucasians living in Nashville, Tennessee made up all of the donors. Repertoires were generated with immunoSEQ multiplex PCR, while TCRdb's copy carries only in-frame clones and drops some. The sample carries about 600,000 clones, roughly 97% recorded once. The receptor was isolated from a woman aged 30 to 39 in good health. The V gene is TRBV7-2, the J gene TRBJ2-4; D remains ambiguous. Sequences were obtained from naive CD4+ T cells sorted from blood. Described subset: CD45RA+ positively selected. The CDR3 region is CASSLDWAIGAKNIQYF. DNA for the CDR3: TGTGCCAGCAGCTTAGATTGGGCAATCGGGGCCAAAAACATTCAGTACTTC.